The text below deals with one TCR beta chain. What it binds is unknown. The record originates from a study of cytomegalovirus exposure and HLA in healthy donors. Turning to the study itself: HLA-typed donors were the source of about 85 million unique TCRs, which an early data release held.

Germline assignment: CDR1 SGHKS and CDR2 YYEKEE (reference sequence). V was clipped by 9 bases and J by 2 bases, with 15 bases between them. This CDR3 comprises 13 residues. At the time of sampling, donors were nominally healthy, though unrecorded immune exposures were likely. The study's findings and limits: In a later analysis, a missense DCLRE1C variant was linked to TCR beta V- and J-gene trimming.

The PCR was carried out with 60 Vbeta primers and 13 Jbeta primers. The data were produced by immunoSEQ multiplex PCR, yet TCRdb's version contains in-frame clones alone and is incomplete. The profile shows about 100,000 clones, about 80% of them singletons. V and J are TRBV5-5 and TRBJ2-7; D may be TRBD1 (5 bases). This TCR came from a man between 45 and 60 years old in good health and CMV-seropositive. Specimen: PBMCs. CDR3 coding DNA: TGTGCCACCGCCCGAATGGGGCCCTACGAGCAGTACTTC. It specifies CATARMGPYEQYF.